This TCR beta chain comes out of a study of CD8+ T cells in alopecia areata. Overall study findings and caveats: Lesional scalp, notably in alopecia totalis/universalis, had clonality above that of normal scalp.

Documented treatment: oral pan-JAK inhibitor, 5-10 mg twice daily. Germline values: CDR1 SGHTA, CDR2 FQGNSA. The CDR3 length is 11 residues. V lost 2 bases and J 7 bases, leaving 5 bases between the germline ends. Comment on this clone: What it binds is unknown.

Following RNA extraction, reverse transcription yielded cDNA that acted as the sequencing template. Method: immunoSEQ multiplex PCR; TCRdb's copy keeps in-frame clones and lacks some. The sample yields 150,000 to 200,000 clones, approximately 61% seen once. This clonotype was obtained from a human donor with alopecia areata. Sequencing used CD4+ T cells sorted from blood, obtained at week 24, from a patient treated with tofacitinib. V and J are TRBV7-2 and TRBJ2-5; D call uncertain. The CDR3 sequence is CASSLSGTQYF. The DNA of the CDR3 is TGTGCCAGCAGCTTAAGTGGGACCCAGTACTTC.